A single sample is the source of the 14 T cell receptor beta chains below, sequenced in a study of early T cells in non-severe SARS-CoV-2 infection (dated by TCRdb to about 2021). The library was built by means of 5' RACE. These reads were obtained on a NextSeq 500. TCRdb reprocessing: public reads trimmed at Q25 with fastp, clones called with MiXCR, in-frame beta chains kept. Each entry merges the rows of one CDR3 protein and shows their most common DNA and genes. Across this sample there are about 70,000 distinct CDR3 sequences, with 11% seen only once. Roughly 4.7% of the sample is in the top ten clones. The source material was whole blood. Receptors were obtained from an adult who was a healthcare worker with PCR-confirmed SARS-CoV-2 infection or an uninfected control (not recorded which).

Comment on this clonotype: This may be a read error: a much more frequent sequence differs by one nucleotide. This rearrangement joins TRBV12-3 or TRBV12-4 to TRBJ2-5; D might be TRBD1 or TRBD2, each matching 5 bases. The ends were cut back, 1 base at V and 7 bases at J, with 16 bases in the middle. The CDR3 consists of 15 residues. This CDR3 is CASSLVSGTKGTQYF. The CDR3 nucleotides are TGTGCCAGCAGTTTAGTCTCCGGGACGAAGGGGACCCAGTACTTC.

This clonotype occurred a few times. The CDR3 loop reads CASSALDREVNGYTF. For the CDR3, the DNA is TGTGCCAGTAGTGCATTGGACAGGGAAGTAAATGGCTACACCTTC. The V call is TRBV19, the J call TRBJ1-2, with 8 bases aligning to TRBD1. Germline trimming cut 5 bases from V and 6 bases from J; bases unmatched to any gene: 11. The CDR3 has 15 amino acids. Looked up from germline, CDR1 is LNHDA and CDR2 is SQIVND (reference sequence).

In this sample, this clonotype turned up many times. The chain joins TRBV6-2 or TRBV6-3 to TRBJ2-3; D remains ambiguous. This CDR3 contains 14 residues. Trimming removed 6 bases from V and 6 bases from J, with 16 bases in between. CDR1 MNHEY and CDR2 SVGEGT come from the germline V gene. CDR3 bases: TGTGCCAGCAGGAAAACCGACCTAGAGGATACGCAGTATTTT. Protein product: CASRKTDLEDTQYF.

The chain links TRBV18 to TRBJ2-7; D possibly uses TRBD1 or TRBD2 (5 bases each). With 3 bases removed from V and 2 bases from J, the gap between germline ends came to 8 bases. CDR1 KGHSH and CDR2 LQKENI come from the germline V gene. This CDR3 has 13 residues. CDR3 nucleotides: TGTGCCAGCTCACCCGGGACGACCTACGAGCAGTACTTC. Translated: CASSPGTTYEQYF.

This clonotype was observed a few times. The chain carries TRBV15 and TRBJ2-7; 7 nucleotides line up with TRBD1. With 0 bases clipped from V and 4 bases from J, the junction kept 12 bases outside the gene matches. Germline V gene sequence: CDR1 LNHNV, CDR2 YYDKDF (reference sequence). The length of the CDR3 is 17 residues. CDR3 sequence (DNA): TGTGCCACCAGCAGAGATCCCCTGCGGACAGGTAATTACGAGCAGTACTTC. Protein sequence: CATSRDPLRTGNYEQYF.

This clonotype has at least ten counts. The chain is built from TRBV27 and TRBJ2-6; D is unresolved. Trimming left V 8 bases short and J 2 bases short, with 4 bases between. The germline gives CDR1 MNHEY, CDR2 SMNVEV (reference sequence). This CDR3 region has 12 residues. Written as DNA, the CDR3 is TGTGCCAGCTCCGCTGGGGCCAACGTCCTGACTTTC. Translating it yields CASSAGANVLTF.

This clonotype was observed many times. In DNA form, the CDR3 reads TGCGCCAGCAGCCCGCGGGGCCAAGCGAACACCGGGGAGCTGTTTTTT. Translation gives CASSPRGQANTGELFF. The rearrangement uses TRBV5-1 and TRBJ2-2; D perhaps matches TRBD2 (6 bases). V lost 4 bases, J lost 0 bases, and 13 bases lay in between. Per germline, CDR1 SGHRS and CDR2 YFSETQ. This CDR3 region has 16 residues.

This clonotype has ten or more counts. The V and J genes are TRBV20-1 and TRBJ1-5, with a possible D match to TRBD1 (5 bases). There are 13 residues in the CDR3. Between the trimmed V and J ends, which lost 6 bases and 1 base, there was a span of 10 bases. CDR1 DFQATT and CDR2 SNEGSKA come from the germline V gene (reference sequence). The CDR3 loop reads CSAGGKSNQPQHF. For the CDR3, the DNA is TGCAGTGCCGGGGGGAAGAGCAATCAGCCCCAGCATTTT.

This clonotype was picked up many times. The chain joins TRBV10-2 to TRBJ2-3; D is possibly TRBD1 (6 bases). The V and J ends lost 3 bases and 4 bases respectively, with 14 bases between them. CDR1 is WSHSY and CDR2 is SAAADI in the germline V gene. The CDR3 has 15 amino acids. CDR3 protein: CASSDFGQYSDTQYF. CDR3 DNA: TGCGCCAGCAGTGATTTTGGACAGTACTCAGATACGCAGTATTTT.

This clonotype was counted many times. The gene calls are TRBV9 and TRBJ2-6; TRBD1 matches at 8 bases. The length of the CDR3 is 16 residues. Germline assignment: CDR1 SGDLS and CDR2 YYNGEE. With V trimmed by 7 bases and J by 3 bases, 9 bases remained unmatched. CDR3 region: CASSPSRGLGANVLTF. DNA for the CDR3: TGTGCCAGCTCCCCCAGCAGGGGGCTTGGGGCCAACGTCCTGACTTTC.

This chain uses TRBV5-1 with TRBJ2-2; D may be TRBD1 (6 bases). Germline CDR1 reads SGHRS; CDR2 reads YFSETQ. Trimming took 4 bases from V and 2 from J, leaving 9 bases between them. The CDR3 spans 14 residues. This chain's CDR3 is CASSGGVNTGELFF. DNA for the CDR3: TGCGCCAGCAGCGGGGGCGTTAACACCGGGGAGCTGTTTTTT.

V and J are TRBV10-2 and TRBJ2-2; TRBD1 is a possible D gene (6 bases). Trimming took 4 bases from V and 1 from J, leaving 10 bases between them. Germline CDR1 and CDR2: WSHSY and SAAADI. CDR3 size: 15 residues. The CDR3 reads CASSVGAGNTGELFF. In DNA, the CDR3 is TGCGCCAGCAGTGTGGGGGCTGGGAACACCGGGGAGCTGTTTTTT.

J is TRBJ1-5 and V is TRBV7-9; no definite D call. CDR1 and CDR2 from the germline V gene are SEHNR and FQNEAQ (reference sequence). Trimming shortened V by 1 base and J by 5 bases, and 6 bases separated the two germline ends. There are 13 residues in the CDR3. In DNA form, the CDR3 reads TGTGCCAGCAGCTTAGAGCAGTATCAGCCCCAGCATTTT. This translates into CASSLEQYQPQHF.

There are a few counts of this clonotype. The V and J genes are TRBV4-3 and TRBJ1-3; D gene uncertain. CDR1 is LGHNA and CDR2 is YSLEER in the germline V gene. V was trimmed by 0 bases and J by 0 bases, leaving 9 bases between them. The CDR3 length is 16 residues. CDR3 amino acids: CASSQDRRSSGNTIYF. CDR3 nucleotide sequence: TGCGCCAGCAGCCAAGATAGGAGAAGCTCTGGAAACACCATATATTTT.